The 5 T cell receptor beta chains below come from one sample, sequenced in a study of CD8 T cells in ankylosing spondylitis. General study results and limits: What seemed typical of ankylosing spondylitis blood was a TCR beta motif built from 8 or 9 highly homologous variants.

One entry per CDR3 protein, called by TCRdb with MiXCR from the 5' RACE reads. This table has around 890,000 distinct CDR3 sequences, 10% to 15% appearing once. Antigens of these TCRs are unknown. Sequencing input: blood, either unsorted or a sorted T cell fraction (not recorded which). These receptors originate from a male donor with ankylosing spondylitis.

The table lists this clonotype with a few counts. This rearrangement joins TRBV4-2 to TRBJ2-1; unclear D gene. Per germline, CDR1 LGHNA and CDR2 YNFKEQ. CDR3 size: 14 residues. Deletions cut 2 bases from V and 6 bases from J, with 11 bases between. CDR3 coding DNA: TGTGCCAGCAGCCAACCACTTGGGCCCAATGAGCAGTTCTTC. Protein: CASSQPLGPNEQFF.

The chain has TRBV5-1 and TRBJ2-3; the D gene is possibly TRBD2 (5 bases). Germline CDR1 SGHRS, CDR2 YFSETQ. Trimming cost V 2 bases and J 4 bases, with 11 bases left between them. The CDR3 is 14 residues long. CDR3 protein: CASSLLLAPDTQYF. As DNA, the CDR3 is TGCGCCAGCAGCTTATTATTAGCGCCAGATACGCAGTATTTT.

In this sample, this clonotype turned up a few times. The gene calls are TRBV20-1 and TRBJ2-1; D could derive from TRBD1 or TRBD2 (5 bases each). Germline V gene lookup returns CDR1 DFQATT and CDR2 SNEGSKA (reference sequence). Trimming stripped 6 bases from V and 4 bases from J, with 16 bases between. CDR3 length: 14 amino acids. The CDR3 loop reads CSAQRDPTYNEQFF. CDR3 sequence (DNA): TGCAGTGCGCAGAGGGACCCGACGTACAATGAGCAGTTCTTC.

The genes are TRBV20-1 and TRBJ2-5; 11 nucleotides match TRBD2. This CDR3 region has 15 residues. Germline V gene lookup returns CDR1 DFQATT and CDR2 SNEGSKA (reference sequence). V gave up 3 bases and J gave up 2 bases; unmatched junction bases: 5. CDR3 coding DNA: TGCAGTGCTAGGGCGACTAGCGGGGCTCAAGAGACCCAGTACTTC. Protein product: CSARATSGAQETQYF.

In its sample, this clonotype was seen a few times. V gene TRBV28 combines with J gene TRBJ2-1, with 7 bases lining up with TRBD1. Trimming cost V 7 bases and J 3 bases; bases outside gene matches: 3. This CDR3 contains 13 residues. Germline CDR1 is MDHEN and CDR2 is SYDVKM. The CDR3 bases are TGTGCCAGCAAATGGGACAGCTACAATGAGCAGTTCTTC. Its translation is CASKWDSYNEQFF.